The 32 T cell receptor beta chains given below trace back to one sample, sequenced in a study of blood T cell repertoires in COVID-19. Clones were read by immunoSEQ multiplex PCR, and TCRdb kept only the in-frame ones, dropping some. The repertoire has 150,000 to 200,000 clones, approximately 90% of them found once; the top ten carry approximately 0.93%. Specimen: peripheral blood. The source of these receptors is a woman aged 18-29 years who had recovered from COVID-19.

The J gene is TRBJ2-2, the V gene TRBV6-4; TRBD2 matches at 13 bases. The germline V gene encodes CDR1 MRHNA and CDR2 SNTAGT. This CDR3 is built from 16 residues. V lost 6 bases, J lost 6 bases, and 7 bases stayed unmatched. The CDR3 reads CASSPGLAGASGELFF. The CDR3 nucleotides are TGTGCCAGCAGCCCTGGACTAGCGGGAGCTTCCGGGGAGCTGTTTTTT.

This chain connects TRBV7-9 to TRBJ1-2; weak D call: TRBD1 (5 bases). The V end was cut by 4 bases, the J end by 3 bases, with 15 bases between. Germline V gives CDR1 SEHNR, CDR2 FQNEAQ (reference sequence). This CDR3 comprises 15 residues. This CDR3 is CASSSTDNQYYGYTF. The CDR3 DNA reads as TGTGCCAGCAGCTCCACGGACAACCAATACTATGGCTACACCTTC.

The genes are TRBV5-6 and TRBJ1-5; TRBD1 is a possible D gene (5 bases). The CDR3 extends over 14 amino acids. Germline V gives CDR1 SGHDT, CDR2 YYEEEE. V was pared by 2 bases and J by 2 bases, with 8 bases between. The CDR3 protein is CASSFFRGNQPQHF. The DNA of the CDR3 is TGTGCCAGCAGCTTTTTCAGGGGCAATCAGCCCCAGCATTTT.

The J gene is TRBJ2-7, the V gene TRBV5-1, with 9 positions matching TRBD2. V was clipped by 4 bases and J by 7 bases; unmatched bases: 9. This CDR3 comprises 14 residues. CDR1 and CDR2 (germline): SGHRS, YFSETQ. The CDR3 here is CASSPLGGRGEQYV. CDR3 nucleotides: TGCGCCAGCAGCCCACTTGGCGGGAGGGGAGAGCAGTACGTC.

This chain joins TRBV18 and TRBJ2-3; the match to TRBD2 covers 7 bases. Trimming removed 5 bases from V and 8 bases from J; junction bases left unmatched: 10. Germline values: CDR1 KGHSH, CDR2 LQKENI. The CDR3 is made up of 14 amino acids. CDR3 residues: CASSSRDYRLTQYF. The CDR3 bases are TGTGCCAGCTCATCCAGGGACTACAGACTTACGCAGTATTTT.

This chain uses TRBV5-1 with TRBJ2-6; D unclear. V dropped 0 bases and J dropped 1 base, with 11 bases sitting between them. The V gene's germline CDR1 is SGHRS and CDR2 YFSETQ. The CDR3 extends over 17 amino acids. The CDR3 DNA sequence: TGCGCCAGCAGCTTGGACCCTACAGTGTCTGGGGCCAACGTCCTGACTTTC. This sequence encodes CASSLDPTVSGANVLTF. Variable domain in full (rest from reference TRBV5-1 and TRBJ2-6): KAGVTQTPRYLIKTRGQQVTLSCSPISGHRSVSWYQQTPGQGLQFLFEYFSETQRNKGNFPGRFSGRQFSNSRSEMNVSTLELGDSALYLCASSLDPTVSGANVLTFGAGSRLTVL.

The chain is built from TRBV10-3 and TRBJ2-6; the D gene is possibly TRBD1 (6 bases). The CDR3 totals 15 residues. The V end lost 6 bases, the J end lost 4 bases, and 13 bases lay between the germline ends. CDR1 ENHRY and CDR2 SYGVKD come from the germline V gene. CDR3 bases: TGTGCCATCAGGGGCCAGGGGACCGGGGCCAACGTCCTGACTTTC. Protein product: CAIRGQGTGANVLTF.

The rearrangement joins TRBV14 to TRBJ1-4; TRBD1 agrees at 10 bases. The ends lost 4 bases at V and 8 bases at J; junction bases unmatched: 4. CDR3 length: 14 residues. Per germline, CDR1 SGHDN and CDR2 FVKESK. The CDR3 loop reads CASSPPGQGEKLFF. CDR3 in DNA: TGTGCCAGCAGCCCCCCGGGACAGGGGGAAAAACTGTTTTTT.

CDR3: CASSLDRQGATGELFF. CDR3 nucleotide sequence: TGTGCCAGCAGCTTGGATCGACAGGGGGCTACCGGGGAGCTGTTTTTT. The chain links TRBV5-4 to TRBJ2-2, with 10 bases matching TRBD1. The ends lost 0 bases at V and 5 bases at J; junction bases unmatched: 4. This CDR3 contains 16 residues. The germline gives CDR1 SGHNT, CDR2 YYREEE (reference sequence).

CDR3 sequence (DNA): TGTGCCAGCAGTGACGGACAGGCCATGCCCCAGCATTTT. Residues: CASSDGQAMPQHF. The rearrangement joins TRBV28 to TRBJ1-5, with TRBD1 matching over 7 bases. Germline trimming cut 5 bases from V and 9 bases from J; bases unmatched to any gene: 7. Germline V lookup: CDR1 MDHEN, CDR2 SYDVKM. The CDR3 loop spans 13 amino acids.

The chain joins TRBV5-6 to TRBJ1-1, with D tentatively TRBD1 (6 bases). V lost 4 bases and J 5 bases, leaving 12 bases between the germline ends. The germline V gene has CDR1 SGHDT and CDR2 YYEEEE. The CDR3 has 13 amino acids. This CDR3 reads CASSLNRVTEAFF. The CDR3 nucleotides are TGTGCCAGCAGCCTGAACAGGGTTACTGAAGCTTTCTTT.

The chain joins TRBV2 to TRBJ1-5; D not resolved. The germline V and J ends were trimmed by 6 bases and 7 bases, with 10 bases remaining between them. CDR1 is SNHLY and CDR2 is FYNNEI in the germline V gene. This CDR3 is built from 12 residues. The CDR3 here is CASSEKSQPQHF. As DNA, the CDR3 is TGTGCCAGCAGCGAAAAAAGCCAGCCCCAGCATTTT.

The chain recombines TRBV7-9 with TRBJ2-4; D uncertain. V gave up 2 bases and J gave up 0 bases, with 8 bases separating them. Germline V CDR1 and CDR2: SEHNR, FQNEAQ (reference sequence). CDR3 size: 15 residues. CDR3 residues: CASSLSSGAKNIQYF. Here the CDR3 DNA reads TGTGCCAGCAGCTTAAGCTCAGGAGCCAAAAACATTCAGTACTTC.

There are a few counts of this clone. The gene calls are TRBV20-1 and TRBJ2-3; TRBD1 agrees at 9 bases. CDR3 size: 11 residues. Germline CDR1 and CDR2: DFQATT and SNEGSKA (reference sequence). V lost 6 bases and J lost 10; bases outside the gene matches: 5. In nucleotides, the CDR3 is TGCAGTGCCGATACAGGGGGCGCGCAGTATTTT. It encodes CSADTGGAQYF.

CDR3 in DNA: TGTGCCAGCGGAGGGCATGGGACAGGGGGCGTTCAGCCCCAGCATTTT. Protein: CASGGHGTGGVQPQHF. The chain joins TRBV27 to TRBJ1-5; 12 nucleotides match TRBD1. CDR1 MNHEY and CDR2 SMNVEV come from the germline V gene (reference sequence). V shed 8 bases, J shed 6 bases, and the junction held 11 bases outside the gene matches. The CDR3 contains 16 residues.

CDR3 sequence reads: CARGTLQEKLFF. DNA for the CDR3: TGTGCCAGGGGGACACTGCAGGAAAAACTGTTTTTT. The chain has TRBV19 and TRBJ1-4; weak D call: TRBD1 (6 bases). Germline V gene sequence: CDR1 LNHDA, CDR2 SQIVND (reference sequence). Trimming shortened V by 9 bases and J by 8 bases, and 13 bases separated the two germline ends. The CDR3 runs to 12 residues.

Here the CDR3 reads CASSQGQVNSPLHF. The DNA of the CDR3 is TGCGCCAGCAGCCAAGGTCAGGTTAATTCACCCCTCCACTTT. This chain uses TRBV4-1 with TRBJ1-6; D is ambiguous. The V gene's germline CDR1 is MGHRA and CDR2 YSYEKL. The CDR3 is made up of 14 amino acids. Trimming pared 1 base from V and 6 bases from J, leaving 7 bases between.

The chain couples TRBV15 to TRBJ1-4; TRBD1 might be the D (6 bases). Trimming removed 10 bases from V and 3 bases from J, with 12 bases in between. The germline V gene has CDR1 LNHNV and CDR2 YYDKDF (reference sequence). The CDR3 has 13 amino acids. The CDR3 loop reads CAIRDTSNEKLFF. CDR3 DNA sequence: TGTGCCATACGGGACACCTCTAATGAAAAACTGTTTTTT.

This clone has only a few counts. V and J are TRBV2 and TRBJ1-3; a possible D gene is TRBD1 (5 bases). The CDR3 spans 15 residues. Germline V gene sequence: CDR1 SNHLY, CDR2 FYNNEI. V was clipped by 2 bases and J by 2 bases, with 10 bases between them. The CDR3 region is CASSEQGTTGNTIYF. CDR3 nucleotide sequence: TGTGCCAGCAGTGAACAGGGAACGACTGGAAACACCATATATTTT. Filled out from reference TRBV2 and TRBJ1-3, the complete variable domain reads EPEVTQTPSHQVTQMGQEVILRCVPISNHLYFYWYRQILGQKVEFLVSFYNNEISEKSEIFDDQFSVERPDGSNFTLKIRSTKLEDSAMYFCASSEQGTTGNTIYFGEGSWLTVV.

The chain is built from TRBV25-1 and TRBJ2-1; 13 bases line up with TRBD2. This CDR3 spans 14 amino acids. V lost 7 bases and J lost 12; bases outside the gene matches: 9. In germline, CDR1 is MGHDK, CDR2 SYGVNS. This CDR3 reads CASMGTSGTQWQFF. The CDR3 region has the DNA TGTGCCAGCATGGGGACTAGCGGGACCCAGTGGCAGTTCTTC.

This chain links TRBV28 with TRBJ1-1; weak D call: TRBD1 (6 bases). V gave up 6 bases and J gave up 5 bases, with 13 bases separating them. Germline loops: CDR1 MDHEN, CDR2 SYDVKM. This CDR3 has 13 amino acids. The CDR3 region is CASRFAGVTEAFF. The DNA of the CDR3 is TGTGCCAGCAGATTCGCAGGGGTTACTGAAGCTTTCTTT.

This chain links TRBV6-5 with TRBJ2-1; 13 bases agree with TRBD2. The CDR3 extends over 14 amino acids. Looked up from germline, CDR1 is MNHEY and CDR2 is SVGAGI. Losses at the gene ends were 6 bases for V and 6 bases for J; bases not matched to a gene: 2. CDR3 loop: CASRGLAGFNEQFF. CDR3 sequence (DNA): TGTGCCAGCAGGGGACTAGCGGGGTTCAATGAGCAGTTCTTC.

V is TRBV3-1 (or the pseudogene TRBV3-2) and J is TRBJ2-2; TRBD2 might be the D (5 bases). The germline CDR1 and CDR2 sequences are LGHDT and YNNKEL (reference sequence). The CDR3 loop spans 15 amino acids. V was cut by 4 bases and J by 4 bases, with 13 bases left in between. CDR3 DNA: TGTGCCAGCAGCCTCAGGAGTCGGGGCACCGGGGAGCTGTTTTTT. This encodes CASSLRSRGTGELFF.

The CDR3 spells CASSFTGTTVTDTQYF. The CDR3 DNA follows: TGTGCCAGCAGCTTTACCGGGACTACCGTCACAGATACGCAGTATTTT. The J gene is TRBJ2-3, the V gene TRBV7-2; 7 bases map to TRBD2. The CDR3 sequence is 16 residues long. Germline CDR1 reads SGHTA; CDR2 reads FQGNSA. V lost 3 bases to trimming and J lost 2 bases; unmatched junction nucleotides: 8.

The rearrangement uses TRBV6-5 and TRBJ1-1; TRBD1 aligns across 7 bases. V was pared by 2 bases and J by 3 bases, with 6 bases of the junction left unmatched. The CDR3 loop spans 15 amino acids. Germline CDR1 is MNHEY and CDR2 is SVGAGI. DNA of the CDR3: TGTGCCAGCAGTTACAAACAGGGGCGACACACTGAAGCTTTCTTT. It specifies CASSYKQGRHTEAFF.

The genes are TRBV6-5 and TRBJ1-2, with TRBD1 matching over 7 bases. The germline gives CDR1 MNHEY, CDR2 SVGAGI. The CDR3 runs to 16 residues. Trimming removed 2 bases from V and 6 bases from J; junction bases left unmatched: 12. The CDR3 is CASSYDLSWQGDGYTF. The CDR3, as DNA: TGTGCCAGCAGTTACGACCTAAGCTGGCAGGGGGATGGCTACACCTTC.

This clone was picked up a small number of times. The chain recombines TRBV5-5 with TRBJ2-7; D possibly corresponds to TRBD1 (6 bases). CDR3 length: 15 residues. Trimming stripped 4 bases from V and 1 base from J, with 15 bases between. Germline CDR1 is SGHKS and CDR2 is YYEKEE (reference sequence). The chain's CDR3 is CASSLGGSSSYEQYV. In DNA form, the CDR3 reads TGTGCCAGCAGCCTAGGGGGAAGTTCGTCCTACGAGCAGTACGTC.

The chain recombines TRBV2 with TRBJ2-3; D is undetermined. V was cut by 1 base and J by 5 bases, with 16 bases left in between. The CDR3 sequence is 16 residues long. Germline V gene lookup returns CDR1 SNHLY and CDR2 FYNNEI. DNA of the CDR3: TGTGCCAGCAGTGAAGGGATGCGACGGGTAGGAGATACGCAGTATTTT. Amino acid sequence: CASSEGMRRVGDTQYF.

The V and J genes are TRBV5-1 and TRBJ1-1; 7 bases are a match to TRBD1. This CDR3 has 17 amino acids. Germline-derived CDR1 and CDR2 are SGHRS and YFSETQ. Trimming cost V 4 bases and J 6 bases; bases outside gene matches: 18. The CDR3 coding sequence is TGCGCCAGCAGCGCCGGTCCAGACAGGGCATACAACGCTGAAGCTTTCTTT. Amino acid sequence: CASSAGPDRAYNAEAFF. Based on the CDR3 plus reference TRBV5-1 and TRBJ1-1, the full variable domain is KAGVTQTPRYLIKTRGQQVTLSCSPISGHRSVSWYQQTPGQGLQFLFEYFSETQRNKGNFPGRFSGRQFSNSRSEMNVSTLELGDSALYLCASSAGPDRAYNAEAFFGQGTRLTVV.

The sample holds a few counts of this clone. The rearrangement links TRBV4-3 to TRBJ1-1; no clear D. The germline CDR1 and CDR2 sequences are LGHNA and YSLEER. V was cut by 1 base and J by 1 base, with 4 bases left in between. The CDR3 is made up of 13 amino acids. This chain's CDR3 is CASSQGQNTEAFF. Here the CDR3 DNA reads TGCGCCAGCAGCCAAGGACAGAACACTGAAGCTTTCTTT.

The genes are TRBV14 and TRBJ2-7; TRBD1 matches 8 bases. With 3 bases clipped from V and 0 bases from J, the junction kept 13 bases outside the gene matches. CDR3 length: 18 amino acids. Germline CDR1 SGHDN, CDR2 FVKESK. The CDR3 loop reads CASSQTDRVTLYSYEQYF. The CDR3 nucleotides are TGTGCCAGCAGCCAGACGGACAGGGTCACGCTCTACTCCTACGAGCAGTACTTC.

This chain connects TRBV27 to TRBJ2-3; 7 bases fit TRBD1. Germline-derived CDR1 and CDR2 are MNHEY and SMNVEV (reference sequence). The CDR3 totals 11 residues. The V segment lost 11 bases and the J segment 4 bases; nucleotides outside the gene matches: 3. This CDR3 is CAAQGADTQYF. The DNA of the CDR3 is TGTGCCGCTCAGGGGGCAGATACGCAGTATTTT.